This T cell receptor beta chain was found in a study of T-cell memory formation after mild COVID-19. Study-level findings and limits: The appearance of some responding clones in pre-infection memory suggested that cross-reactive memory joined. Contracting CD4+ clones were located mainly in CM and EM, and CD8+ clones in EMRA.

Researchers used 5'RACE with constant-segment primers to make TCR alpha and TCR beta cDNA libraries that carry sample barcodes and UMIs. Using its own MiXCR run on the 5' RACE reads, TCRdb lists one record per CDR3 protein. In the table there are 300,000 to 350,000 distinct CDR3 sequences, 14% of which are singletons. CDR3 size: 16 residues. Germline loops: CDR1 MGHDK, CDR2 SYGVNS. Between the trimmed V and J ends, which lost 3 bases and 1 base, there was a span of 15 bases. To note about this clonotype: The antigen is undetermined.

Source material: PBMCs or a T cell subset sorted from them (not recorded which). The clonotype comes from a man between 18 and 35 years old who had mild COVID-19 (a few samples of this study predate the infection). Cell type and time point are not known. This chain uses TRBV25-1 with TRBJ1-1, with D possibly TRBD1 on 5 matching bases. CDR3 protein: CASSDSGARGNTEAFF. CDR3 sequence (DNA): TGTGCCAGCAGTGACAGTGGGGCAAGGGGGAACACTGAAGCTTTCTTT.